The 21 T cell receptor beta chains below come from one sample, sequenced in a study of blood T cells in healthy people across ages. With a J-beta primer mix and a sample-barcoded 5' primer, a second PCR ran 7 to 11 cycles. TCRdb passed the 5' RACE reads through MiXCR, listing each CDR3 protein once. The sample has about 800,000 distinct CDR3 sequences, approximately 25% seen once. Another study also made use of these data, one on T cells of mothers and their children.

Sample: blood. Source of these receptors: a boy aged 10-17 years in good health.

There are a few counts of this clonotype. The V and J genes are TRBV7-2 and TRBJ1-4; unclear D gene. The CDR3 has 16 amino acids. Germline values: CDR1 SGHTA, CDR2 FQGNSA. Trimming shortened V by 5 bases and J by 8 bases, and 21 bases separated the two germline ends. DNA of the CDR3: TGTGCCAGCAGCCCCCCAGTGGGCCGAAGCCGGGAAAAACTGTTTTTT. This gives the protein CASSPPVGRSREKLFF.

This CDR3 reads CASSPLQDPQETQYF. The CDR3 DNA reads TGTGCCAGCAGCCCCCTTCAGGACCCCCAAGAGACCCAGTACTTC. The chain is built from TRBV3-1 and TRBJ2-5; D uncertain. Germline values: CDR1 LGHDT, CDR2 YNNKEL (reference sequence). Trimming removed 4 bases from V and 1 base from J, with 13 bases in between. CDR3 length equals 15 residues.

The sample holds a few counts of this clonotype. V and J are TRBV25-1 and TRBJ1-6; a possible D gene is TRBD1 (6 bases). V lost 4 bases to trimming and J lost 9 bases, with 16 bases between them. The CDR3 is 15 amino acids. Germline V CDR1 and CDR2: MGHDK, SYGVNS. Here the CDR3 DNA reads TGTGCCAGCAGTGCCCTCGAAGGGGGTACTTCACCCCTCCACTTT. Protein sequence: CASSALEGGTSPLHF.

This sequence joins TRBV14 and TRBJ2-7; D ambiguous. V was pared by 2 bases and J by 3 bases, with 8 bases between. Germline V gene lookup returns CDR1 SGHDN and CDR2 FVKESK. The CDR3 covers 13 residues. The CDR3 DNA reads as TGTGCCAGCAGCCAAACTATCAACTACGAGCAGTACTTC. Its protein is CASSQTINYEQYF.

The table lists this clonotype with many counts. This chain uses TRBV7-2 with TRBJ2-4; D may match TRBD1 or TRBD2 (5 bases each). The length of the CDR3 is 13 residues. Germline CDR1 and CDR2: SGHTA and FQGNSA. V was shortened by 7 bases and J by 4 bases, with 11 bases between the two germline ends. The CDR3 loop reads CASNRDGKNIQYF. CDR3 DNA sequence: TGTGCCAGCAACCGGGACGGTAAAAACATTCAGTACTTC.

This clonotype was detected once. The chain is built from TRBV4-1 and TRBJ2-5; 10 nucleotides match TRBD2. Per germline, CDR1 MGHRA and CDR2 YSYEKL. Trimming at V came to 1 base and at J to 4 bases, leaving 6 bases not matched to a gene. The CDR3 has 16 amino acids. The CDR3 is CASSQVGIAGGETQYF. CDR3 bases: TGCGCCAGCAGCCAAGTAGGGATAGCGGGAGGAGAGACCCAGTACTTC.

This clonotype was detected a few times. This chain links TRBV29-1 with TRBJ1-2; D is undetermined. V was shortened by 5 bases and J by 1 base, with 11 bases between the two germline ends. The germline V gene encodes CDR1 SQVTM and CDR2 ANQGSEA. The length of the CDR3 is 13 residues. The CDR3 reads CSVYVGFNYGYTF. The DNA for the CDR3 is TGCAGCGTTTATGTCGGCTTTAACTATGGCTACACCTTC.

Here the CDR3 DNA reads TGTGCCAGCAGTTTCGAGTCAACTTCATCTGGCTACACCTTC. Amino acid sequence: CASSFESTSSGYTF. V gene TRBV12-3 or TRBV12-4 combines with J gene TRBJ1-2; D is ambiguous. The CDR3 extends over 14 amino acids. With 3 bases removed from V and 7 bases from J, the gap between germline ends came to 15 bases.

The chain recombines TRBV5-6 with TRBJ2-7; 8 bases line up with TRBD1. The CDR3 loop spans 13 amino acids. The J segment lost 6 bases and the V segment lost 3 bases, leaving 5 bases of the junction unmatched. The germline V gene encodes CDR1 SGHDT and CDR2 YYEEEE. The CDR3 reads CASSSGQGPEQYF. CDR3 sequence (DNA): TGTGCCAGCAGCTCCGGACAGGGTCCCGAGCAGTACTTC.

Remarks on this clonotype: At one end, the junction sequence differs from germline, possibly due to a read error. The chain links TRBV6-2 or TRBV6-3 to TRBJ2-5; possible D gene TRBD2, 6 bases. The DNA end lines up better with TRBJ2-7; the J call may be wrong. CDR1 is MNHEY and CDR2 is SVGEGT in the germline V gene. CDR3 length: 15 residues. This chain's CDR3 is CASSYSGGISYEQYF. CDR3 DNA sequence: TGCGCCAGCAGTTACTCCGGCGGGATTTCCTACGAGCAGTACTTC.

The rearrangement links TRBV20-1 to TRBJ2-1; D remains unclear. The germline CDR1 and CDR2 sequences are DFQATT and SNEGSKA (reference sequence). The ends were cut back, 2 bases at V and 3 bases at J, with 8 bases in the middle. This CDR3 is built from 13 residues. DNA for the CDR3: TGCAGTGCTAGAAGGCCGGACTACAATGAGCAGTTCTTC. Protein sequence: CSARRPDYNEQFF.

V gene TRBV5-1 combines with J gene TRBJ2-3; D remains ambiguous. Germline V gene lookup returns CDR1 SGHRS and CDR2 YFSETQ. Trimming took 0 bases from V and 2 from J, leaving 7 bases between them. The CDR3 covers 14 residues. The CDR3 region is CASSLAVNTDTQYF. CDR3 DNA: TGCGCCAGCAGCTTGGCAGTAAACACAGATACGCAGTATTTT. Drawing the rest from reference TRBV5-1 and TRBJ2-3, the complete variable domain is KAGVTQTPRYLIKTRGQQVTLSCSPISGHRSVSWYQQTPGQGLQFLFEYFSETQRNKGNFPGRFSGRQFSNSRSEMNVSTLELGDSALYLCASSLAVNTDTQYFGPGTRLTVL.

This clonotype was seen a handful of times. The rearrangement links TRBV13 to TRBJ2-5; tentatively, D is TRBD2 (6 bases). Per germline, CDR1 PRHDT and CDR2 FYEKMQ (reference sequence). The CDR3 totals 14 residues. The germline V and J ends were trimmed by 4 bases and 5 bases, with 14 bases remaining between them. CDR3 coding DNA: TGTGCCAGCAGCTCCGGGACTGAGGCGGAGACCCAGTACTTC. Protein: CASSSGTEAETQYF.

The chain combines TRBV30 with TRBJ2-1; TRBD1 matches at 9 bases. The CDR3 sequence is 14 residues long. Germline values: CDR1 GTSNPN, CDR2 SVGIG (reference sequence). The J segment lost 2 bases and the V segment lost 5 bases, leaving 4 bases of the junction unmatched. The CDR3 here is CAWGGTGPYNEQFF. In DNA, the CDR3 is TGTGCCTGGGGAGGGACAGGGCCCTACAATGAGCAGTTCTTC.

On this clonotype: At one boundary the junction diverges from the germline segment, which might be a read error. V and J are TRBV9 and TRBJ2-3; D not certain. The CDR3 consists of 12 residues. Germline V gives CDR1 SGDLS, CDR2 YYNGEE. CDR3 in DNA: TGTGTCAGCAGCGTAGGAACAGATACGCAGTATTTT. As protein: CVSSVGTDTQYF.

This clonotype was counted only a few times. This chain uses TRBV27 with TRBJ2-1, with 10 bases that match TRBD2. Trimming removed 5 bases from V and 0 bases from J; junction bases left unmatched: 4. This CDR3 is built from 16 residues. Germline V lookup: CDR1 MNHEY, CDR2 SMNVEV (reference sequence). DNA for the CDR3: TGTGCCAGCAGTCCAAGCGGGAGGGCCTCCTACAATGAGCAGTTCTTC. This sequence encodes CASSPSGRASYNEQFF.

This clonotype was found many times. The chain is built from TRBV12-3 or TRBV12-4 and TRBJ1-6; no clear D gene. V lost 1 base to trimming and J lost 0 bases, with 4 bases between them. This CDR3 comprises 15 residues. Written as DNA, the CDR3 is TGTGCCAGCAGTTTAGGGGGCTCCTATAATTCACCCCTCCACTTT. Translating it yields CASSLGGSYNSPLHF.

This clonotype turned up a few times. This chain joins TRBV4-3 and TRBJ1-6; possible D gene TRBD1, 5 bases. This CDR3 has 14 residues. Germline loops: CDR1 LGHNA, CDR2 YSLEER. V lost 4 bases, J lost 5 bases, and 9 bases lay in between. CDR3 region: CASSRGTDNSPLHF. The CDR3, as DNA: TGCGCCAGCAGCCGCGGGACGGATAATTCACCCCTCCACTTT.

The V call is TRBV7-2, the J call TRBJ2-7; the D is unclear. V lost 4 bases and J lost 2, with 9 bases in between. The CDR3 is 13 residues long. Germline values: CDR1 SGHTA, CDR2 FQGNSA. The chain's CDR3 is CASSYDGPYEQYF. DNA of the CDR3: TGTGCCAGCAGCTATGACGGGCCCTACGAGCAGTACTTC.

The rearrangement joins TRBV12-3 or TRBV12-4 to TRBJ2-1, with D possibly TRBD1 on 5 matching bases. CDR3 length: 15 residues. V shed 3 bases and J shed 5 bases, with 14 bases lying between them. The CDR3 loop is CASSLLGERDNEQFF. CDR3 bases: TGTGCCAGCAGTTTGTTAGGGGAAAGGGACAATGAGCAGTTCTTC.

Regarding this clonotype: Germline is not matched at one junction end, which may reflect a read error. The chain carries TRBV7-9 and TRBJ2-2, with D uncertain. The germline V gene has CDR1 SEHNR and CDR2 FQNEAQ (reference sequence). CDR3 length: 15 residues. CDR3 sequence reads: CTSSLNEADTGELFF. For the CDR3, the DNA is TGTACCAGCAGCTTAAACGAGGCAGACACCGGGGAGCTGTTTTTT.